The 10 T cell receptor beta chains in this list originate from one sample, sequenced in a study of cytomegalovirus exposure and HLA in healthy donors. Sequencing was performed with immunoSEQ multiplex PCR; in TCRdb, only in-frame clones are kept and a portion is missing. The table includes about 140,000 clones, 84% detected once. The sequenced sample was PBMCs. The receptors here all came from a woman aged 25 to 39 in good health and CMV-seronegative.

The rearrangement links TRBV6-5 to TRBJ1-1; possibly TRBD1 for D (6 bases). The CDR3 runs 15 residues. Germline loops: CDR1 MNHEY, CDR2 SVGAGI. V dropped 6 bases and J dropped 5 bases, with 19 bases sitting between them. The CDR3 is CASRVGAKGGTEAFF. Here the CDR3 DNA reads TGTGCCAGCAGGGTGGGGGCGAAGGGTGGAACTGAAGCTTTCTTT.

This clone showed up just once. The V gene is TRBV5-4, the J gene TRBJ1-5; D ambiguous. V shed 2 bases and J shed 1 base, with 16 bases lying between them. The CDR3 length is 17 residues. In germline, CDR1 is SGHNT, CDR2 YYREEE (reference sequence). This CDR3 is CASSLYGAGNSNQPQHF. For the CDR3, the DNA is TGTGCCAGCAGCTTATACGGTGCGGGGAACAGCAATCAGCCCCAGCATTTT.

Only one count was recorded for this clone. The genes are TRBV11-1 and TRBJ2-3, with TRBD2 matching over 10 bases. The germline V gene encodes CDR1 SGHAT and CDR2 FQDESV (reference sequence). V shed 4 bases and J 0 bases; nucleotides not matched to a gene: 7. This CDR3 is built from 17 residues. The CDR3 DNA sequence: TGTGCCAGCAGCTCGGGTAGCGGGGGGCCGAGCACAGATACGCAGTATTTT. Protein sequence: CASSSGSGGPSTDTQYF.

The count of this clone is one. This chain joins TRBV7-9 and TRBJ1-1, with no clear D. This CDR3 comprises 15 residues. The ends were cut back, 1 base at V and 1 base at J, with 10 bases in the middle. In germline, CDR1 is SEHNR, CDR2 FQNEAQ (reference sequence). CDR3 nucleotide sequence: TGTGCCAGCAGCTTAGGTGGACTCAAGAACACTGAAGCTTTCTTT. Protein sequence: CASSLGGLKNTEAFF.

This chain links TRBV11-2 with TRBJ2-1, with D unresolved. This CDR3 contains 11 residues. Germline CDR1 reads SGHAT; CDR2 reads FQNNGV. V gave up 5 bases and J gave up 5 bases, with 4 bases separating them. The CDR3 DNA follows: TGTGCCAGCAGCCTAAACAATGAGCAGTTCTTC. This sequence encodes CASSLNNEQFF. The variable domain in full, with the rest retrieved from reference TRBV11-2 and TRBJ2-1, is EAGVAQSPRYKIIEKRQSVAFWCNPISGHATLYWYQQILGQGPKLLIQFQNNGVVDDSQLPKDRFSAERLKGVDSTLKIQPAKLEDSAVYLCASSLNNEQFFGPGTRLTVL.

The chain links TRBV19 to TRBJ1-5, with 11 bases matching TRBD1. Unmatched junction bases numbered 12, after V lost 5 bases and J lost 3 bases. The CDR3 totals 18 residues. Germline CDR1 and CDR2: LNHDA and SQIVND (reference sequence). The CDR3 DNA is TGTGCCAGTAGTGCAGGGACAGGGGGTGACGTGAACAATCAGCCCCAGCATTTT. This sequence encodes CASSAGTGGDVNNQPQHF.

This clone was observed at least ten times. This chain joins TRBV7-7 and TRBJ2-7; the match to TRBD1 covers 8 bases. The CDR3 totals 13 residues. From germline, CDR1 is SSHAT and CDR2 FNYEAQ (reference sequence). Unmatched junction bases numbered 4, after V lost 5 bases and J lost 4 bases. The CDR3 reads CASSPGTGYEQYF. CDR3 DNA sequence: TGTGCCAGCAGCCCCGGGACAGGTTACGAGCAGTACTTC.

The rearrangement uses TRBV6-5 and TRBJ1-1, with D perhaps TRBD1 (6 bases). Between the trimmed V and J ends, which lost 2 bases and 2 bases, there was a span of 12 bases. The CDR3 runs to 15 residues. Per the germline V gene, CDR1 is MNHEY and CDR2 is SVGAGI. The CDR3 protein is CASSYAGTRNTEAFF. In DNA, the CDR3 is TGTGCCAGCAGTTACGCCGGGACAAGAAACACTGAAGCTTTCTTT.

This clone was picked up a small number of times. The rearrangement uses TRBV28 and TRBJ1-2; D gene unclear. Trimming removed 3 bases at V and 5 bases at J, with 7 bases between. CDR1 and CDR2 (germline): MDHEN, SYDVKM. The CDR3 length is 12 residues. CDR3 loop: CASSLRLYGYTF. The CDR3, as DNA: TGTGCCAGCAGTTTGAGGCTATATGGCTACACCTTC.

This sequence joins TRBV10-3 and TRBJ1-6; D gene ambiguous. V gave up 11 bases and J gave up 4 bases, with 15 bases separating them. This CDR3 has 14 residues. Germline V gene lookup returns CDR1 ENHRY and CDR2 SYGVKD. This chain's CDR3 is CASAGPEYNSPLHF. DNA of the CDR3: TGTGCCTCTGCTGGGCCAGAGTATAATTCACCCCTCCACTTT.